This TCR beta chain was identified in a study of B cell selection in AIRE deficiency. CD4+CD127+ cells were sorted as the conventional CD4 T cells. V gave up 5 bases and J gave up 10 bases; unmatched junction bases: 14. The CDR3 is made up of 15 amino acids. The germline CDR1 and CDR2 sequences are SGHAT and FQNNGV. A word on this clone: The antigen is unknown.

Study-level points and caveats: About 30% of healthy-shared Treg TCRbeta sequences appeared in patient Tconv cells. Shared Treg sequences had shorter CDR3s, biased toward rearrangements with few non-templated insertions.

The method was immunoSEQ multiplex PCR; TCRdb's version includes in-frame clones alone and lacks a portion of them. The repertoire holds roughly 25,000 clones, with about 95% as singletons. The chain combines TRBV11-2 with TRBJ2-1; 7 nucleotides agree with TRBD2. The sequence was collected from a human donor in good health. Sample: CD4+CD127+ conventional T cells sorted from PBMCs. Here the CDR3 DNA reads TGTGCCAGCAGCCCCGGGGCCCTTCTCGGGGGGGAGCAGTTCTTC. Amino acids: CASSPGALLGGEQFF. The full variable domain, its missing parts supplied by reference TRBV11-2 and TRBJ2-1, is EAGVAQSPRYKIIEKRQSVAFWCNPISGHATLYWYQQILGQGPKLLIQFQNNGVVDDSQLPKDRFSAERLKGVDSTLKIQPAKLEDSAVYLCASSPGALLGGEQFFGPGTRLTVL.